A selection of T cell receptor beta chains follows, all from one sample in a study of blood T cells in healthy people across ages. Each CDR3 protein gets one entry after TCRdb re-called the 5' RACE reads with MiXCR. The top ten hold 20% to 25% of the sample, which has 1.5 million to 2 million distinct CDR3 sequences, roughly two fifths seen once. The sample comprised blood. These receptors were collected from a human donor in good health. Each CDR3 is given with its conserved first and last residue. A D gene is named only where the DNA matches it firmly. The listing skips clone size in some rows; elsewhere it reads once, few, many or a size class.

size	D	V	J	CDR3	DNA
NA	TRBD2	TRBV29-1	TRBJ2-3	CSVDGLTSGDPDTQYF	TGCAGCGTTGACGGGTTGACTAGCGGGGATCCAGATACGCAGTATTTT
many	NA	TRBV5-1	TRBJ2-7	CASSLGSDEQYF	TGTGCCAGCAGCTTGGGTTCCGACGAGCAGTACTTC
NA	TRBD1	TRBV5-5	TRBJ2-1	CASRGGQGAYNEQFF	TGTGCCAGCAGGGGGGGACAGGGGGCGTACAATGAGCAGTTCTTC
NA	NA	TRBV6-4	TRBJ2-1	CASSDSGGPGNEQFF	TGTGCCAGCAGTGACTCCGGGGGGCCGGGCAATGAGCAGTTCTTC
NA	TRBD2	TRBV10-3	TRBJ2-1	CAISEPPAGENEQFF	TGTGCCATCAGTGAGCCCCCAGCGGGGGAAAATGAGCAGTTCTTC
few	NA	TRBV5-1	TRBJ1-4	CASSPEGSLNEKLFF	TGCGCCAGCAGCCCGGAGGGCAGTCTAAATGAAAAACTGTTTTTT
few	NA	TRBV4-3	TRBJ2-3	CASSQDWSGHDEGTDTQYF	TGCGCCAGCAGCCAAGATTGGTCGGGACACGATGAAGGCACAGATACGCAGTATTTT
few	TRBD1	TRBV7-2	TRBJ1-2	CASSLWDSLNYGYTF	TGTGCCAGCAGCCTGTGGGACAGTCTTAACTATGGCTACACCTTC
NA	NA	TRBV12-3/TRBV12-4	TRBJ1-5	CASSKTGSGDQPQHF	TGTGCCAGCAGCAAAACAGGGTCGGGCGATCAGCCCCAGCATTTT
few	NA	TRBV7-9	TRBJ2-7	CASSVKRGSRSYEQYF	TGTGCCAGCAGCGTTAAACGGGGGTCCCGCTCCTACGAGCAGTACTTC
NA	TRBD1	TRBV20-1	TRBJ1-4	CSAIRDSNEKLFF	TGCAGTGCTATCCGGGACAGTAATGAAAAACTGTTTTTT
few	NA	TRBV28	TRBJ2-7	CASSEGILSHEQYF	TGTGCCAGCAGTGAGGGGATTTTATCTCACGAGCAGTACTTC
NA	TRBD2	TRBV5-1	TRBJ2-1	CASSWSGASGGDEQFF	TGCGCCAGCAGCTGGTCCGGGGCTAGCGGGGGGGACGAGCAGTTCTTC
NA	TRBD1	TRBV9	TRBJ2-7	CAGSATGLSEQYF	TGTGCCGGCAGCGCGACAGGGTTATCCGAGCAGTACTTC
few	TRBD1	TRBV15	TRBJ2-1	CATSANRGNEQFF	TGTGCCACCAGCGCGAACAGGGGTAATGAGCAGTTCTTC
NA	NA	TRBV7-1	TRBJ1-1	CASSSWGLPEAFF	TGTGCCAGCAGCTCATGGGGTCTCCCTGAAGCTTTCTTT
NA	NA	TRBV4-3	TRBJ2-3	CASSQEAAWNTQYF	TGCGCCAGCAGCCAAGAAGCCGCGTGGAATACGCAGTATTTT
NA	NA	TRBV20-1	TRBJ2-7	CSATLGDEQYF	TGCAGTGCTACCCTCGGGGACGAGCAGTACTTC
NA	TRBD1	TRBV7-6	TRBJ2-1	CASSPYAPGTGVYNEQFF	TGTGCCAGCAGCCCGTATGCCCCCGGGACAGGGGTCTACAATGAGCAGTTCTTC
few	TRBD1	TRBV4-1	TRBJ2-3	CASSDPGTGDDTQYF	TGCGCCAGCAGCGATCCCGGGACAGGGGACGATACGCAGTATTTT
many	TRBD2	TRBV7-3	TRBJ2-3	CASSVSGGSTDTQYF	TGTGCCAGCAGCGTTAGCGGGGGAAGCACAGATACGCAGTATTTT
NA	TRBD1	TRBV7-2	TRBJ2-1	CASTPPGQGNYNEQFF	TGTGCCAGCACCCCTCCTGGACAGGGAAACTACAATGAGCAGTTCTTC
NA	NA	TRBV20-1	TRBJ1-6	CSARVPGSHSPLHF	TGCAGTGCTAGAGTCCCGGGGAGTCATTCACCCCTCCACTTT
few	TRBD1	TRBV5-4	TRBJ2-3	CASSTGQTQTTDTQYF	TGTGCCAGCAGCACGGGACAGACTCAGACCACAGATACGCAGTATTTT
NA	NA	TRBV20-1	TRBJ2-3	CSASRDPLAPDTQYF	TGCAGTGCTAGTAGGGACCCCTTAGCCCCAGATACGCAGTATTTT
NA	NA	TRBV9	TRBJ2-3	CASSDDPPSTDTQYF	TGTGCCAGCAGCGACGACCCCCCTAGCACAGATACGCAGTATTTT
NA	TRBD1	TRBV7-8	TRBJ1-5	CASSIGYRGSNQPQHF	TGTGCCAGCAGCATTGGTTACAGGGGAAGCAATCAGCCCCAGCATTTT
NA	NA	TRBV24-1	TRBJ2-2	CATSDGPGELFF	TGTGCCACCAGTGATGGCCCCGGGGAGCTGTTTTTT
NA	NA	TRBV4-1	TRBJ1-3	CASSQGDTGNTIYF	TGCGCCAGCAGCCAAGGGGACACTGGAAACACCATATATTTT
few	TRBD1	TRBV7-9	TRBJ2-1	CASSFPAGGGFDEQFF	TGTGCCAGCAGCTTCCCCGCAGGGGGCGGTTTTGATGAGCAGTTCTTC
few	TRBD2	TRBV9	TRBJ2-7	CASSSPLVPGTSGYEQYF	TGTGCCAGCAGCTCACCCCTGGTCCCAGGGACTAGCGGGTACGAGCAGTACTTC
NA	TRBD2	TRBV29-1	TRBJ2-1	CSVRGGRNEQFF	TGCAGCGTGCGGGGGGGCCGAAATGAGCAGTTCTTC
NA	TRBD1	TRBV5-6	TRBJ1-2	CASSNPGTGDIRYGYTF	TGTGCCAGCAGCAACCCCGGGACAGGGGACATTCGCTATGGTTACACCTTC
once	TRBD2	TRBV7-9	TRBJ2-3	CASSSFRGGTDTQYF	TGTGCCAGCAGCTCTTTCCGGGGGGGCACAGATACGCAGTATTTT
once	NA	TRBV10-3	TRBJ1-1	CAISESWDQGTGAFF	TGTGCCATCAGTGAGTCATGGGATCAAGGCACTGGAGCTTTCTTT
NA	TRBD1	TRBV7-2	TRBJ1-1	CASAKWDSTLEAFF	TGTGCCAGCGCGAAATGGGACAGCACGCTTGAAGCTTTCTTT
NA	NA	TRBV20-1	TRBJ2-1	CSARDRGALRYNEQFF	TGCAGTGCTAGAGATCGCGGGGCTCTAAGATACAATGAGCAGTTCTTC
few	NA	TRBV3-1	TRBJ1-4	CASSQVGSNEKLFF	TGTGCCAGCAGCCAAGTCGGAAGTAATGAAAAACTGTTTTTT
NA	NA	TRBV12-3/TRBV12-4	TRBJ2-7	CASSLGRRLSSYEQYF	TGTGCCAGCAGTTTAGGTAGGCGACTTAGCTCCTACGAGCAGTACTTC
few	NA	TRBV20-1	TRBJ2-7	CSATLVSTYEQYF	TGCAGTGCCACTCTGGTTAGCACCTACGAGCAGTACTTC
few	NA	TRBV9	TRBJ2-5	CASSVGGGRTQETQYF	TGTGCCAGCAGCGTTGGGGGCGGGCGAACCCAAGAGACCCAGTACTTC
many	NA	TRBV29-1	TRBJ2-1	CSVQGIKYNEQFF	TGCAGCGTTCAGGGAATCAAGTACAATGAGCAGTTCTTC
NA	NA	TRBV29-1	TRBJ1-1	CSVWAQLYEAFF	TGCAGCGTTTGGGCCCAACTGTACGAAGCTTTCTTT
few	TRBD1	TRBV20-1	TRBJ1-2	CSAEVSGGGSYGYTF	TGCAGTGCCGAGGTTTCAGGGGGCGGAAGCTATGGCTACACCTTC
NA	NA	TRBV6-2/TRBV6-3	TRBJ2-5	CASSWGRQYSLQETQYF	TGTGCCAGCAGTTGGGGCCGACAGTATTCCCTCCAAGAGACCCAGTACTTC
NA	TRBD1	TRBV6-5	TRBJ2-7	CASSYSGQGSGEQYF	TGTGCCAGCAGTTACTCGGGACAGGGGAGCGGCGAGCAGTACTTC
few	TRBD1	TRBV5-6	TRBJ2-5	CASRLQGARQETQYF	TGTGCCAGCAGGTTACAGGGGGCGCGGCAAGAGACCCAGTACTTC
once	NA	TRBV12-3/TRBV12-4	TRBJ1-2	CASSTPDLRGYTF	TGTGCCAGCAGTACCCCGGATCTTAGAGGCTACACCTTC
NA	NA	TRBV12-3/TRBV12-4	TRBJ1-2	CASSPPGRGYGYTF	TGTGCCAGCAGTCCTCCGGGCCGGGGGTATGGCTACACCTTC
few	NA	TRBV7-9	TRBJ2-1	CASSLRAPVSYNEQFF	TGTGCCAGCAGCTTACGGGCGCCCGTCTCCTACAATGAGCAGTTCTTC
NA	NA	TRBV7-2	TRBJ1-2	CASSPASDTGYTF	TGTGCCAGCAGCCCCGCGTCAGACACCGGCTACACCTTC
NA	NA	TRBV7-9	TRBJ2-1	CASALPYKGPSSYNEQFF	TGTGCCAGCGCCCTACCGTATAAGGGGCCGAGCTCCTACAATGAGCAGTTCTTC
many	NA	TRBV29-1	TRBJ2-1	CSVEDVGGEQFF	TGCAGCGTTGAAGATGTGGGGGGTGAGCAGTTCTTC